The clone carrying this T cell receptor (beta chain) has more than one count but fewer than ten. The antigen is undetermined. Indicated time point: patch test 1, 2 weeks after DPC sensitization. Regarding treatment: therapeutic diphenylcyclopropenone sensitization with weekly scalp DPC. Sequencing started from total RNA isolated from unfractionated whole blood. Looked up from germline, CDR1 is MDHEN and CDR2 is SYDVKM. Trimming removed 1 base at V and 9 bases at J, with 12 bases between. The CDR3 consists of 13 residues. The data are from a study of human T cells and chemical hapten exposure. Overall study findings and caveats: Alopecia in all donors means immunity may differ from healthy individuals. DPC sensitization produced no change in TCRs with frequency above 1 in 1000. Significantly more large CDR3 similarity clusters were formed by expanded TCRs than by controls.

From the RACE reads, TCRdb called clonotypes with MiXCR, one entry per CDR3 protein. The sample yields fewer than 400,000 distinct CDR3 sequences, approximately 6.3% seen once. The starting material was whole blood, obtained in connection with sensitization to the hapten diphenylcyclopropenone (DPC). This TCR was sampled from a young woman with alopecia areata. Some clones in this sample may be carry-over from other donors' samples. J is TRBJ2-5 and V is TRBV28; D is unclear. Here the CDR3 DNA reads TGTGCCAGCAGTTTATACCAGAGTGAGGCCCAGTACTTC. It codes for CASSLYQSEAQYF.